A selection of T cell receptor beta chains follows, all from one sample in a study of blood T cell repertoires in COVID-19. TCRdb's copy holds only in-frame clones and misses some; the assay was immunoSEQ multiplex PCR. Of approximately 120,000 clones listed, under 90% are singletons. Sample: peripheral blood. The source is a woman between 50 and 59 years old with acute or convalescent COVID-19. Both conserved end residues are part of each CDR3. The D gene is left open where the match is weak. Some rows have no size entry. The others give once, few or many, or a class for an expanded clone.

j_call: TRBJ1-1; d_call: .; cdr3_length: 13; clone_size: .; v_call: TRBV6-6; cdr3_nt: TGTGCCAGTTCCGGGGGTGGAGGCACTGAAGCTTTCTTT; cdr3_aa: CASSGGGGTEAFF
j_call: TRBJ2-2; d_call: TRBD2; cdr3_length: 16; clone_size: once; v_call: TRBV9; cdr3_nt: TGTGCCAGCAGCGTAGGAGCGGGGGGGAACACCGGGGAGCTGTTTTTT; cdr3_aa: CASSVGAGGNTGELFF
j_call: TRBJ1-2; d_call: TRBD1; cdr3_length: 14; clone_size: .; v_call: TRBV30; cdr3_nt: TGTGCCTGGACCTGGACAGGGGGCGAATATGGCTACACCTTC; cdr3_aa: CAWTWTGGEYGYTF
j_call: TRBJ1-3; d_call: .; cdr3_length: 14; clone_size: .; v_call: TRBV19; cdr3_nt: TGTGCCAGTAGTACACAGAATTCTGGAAACACCATATATTTT; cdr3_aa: CASSTQNSGNTIYF
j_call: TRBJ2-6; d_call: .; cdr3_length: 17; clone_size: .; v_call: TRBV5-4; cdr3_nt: TGTGCCAGCAGCCCCGACGGGGTGGGTACTGGGGCCAACGTCCTGACTTTC; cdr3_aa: CASSPDGVGTGANVLTF
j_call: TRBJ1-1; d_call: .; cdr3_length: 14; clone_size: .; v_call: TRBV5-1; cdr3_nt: TGCGCCAGCAGCTTGGCCCAGGGGAACACTGAAGCTTTCTTT; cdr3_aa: CASSLAQGNTEAFF
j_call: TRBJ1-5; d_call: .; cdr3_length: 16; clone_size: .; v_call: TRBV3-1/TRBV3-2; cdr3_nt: TGTGCCAGCAGCCAAGACGGAGGGGTGGGCAATCAGCCCCAGCATTTT; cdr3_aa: CASSQDGGVGNQPQHF
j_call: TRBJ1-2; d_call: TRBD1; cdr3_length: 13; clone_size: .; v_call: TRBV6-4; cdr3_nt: TGTGCCAGCAGAGGACAGGGCGGAGATGGCTACACCTTC; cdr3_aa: CASRGQGGDGYTF
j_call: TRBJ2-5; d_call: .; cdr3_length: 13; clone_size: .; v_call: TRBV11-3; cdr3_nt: TGTGCCAGCAGCTCAGGACAAAAAGAGACCCAGTACTTC; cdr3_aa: CASSSGQKETQYF
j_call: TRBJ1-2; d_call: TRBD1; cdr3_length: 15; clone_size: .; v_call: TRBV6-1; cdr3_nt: TGTGCCAGCAGTGAACACAGGGGCTTGAACTATGGCTACACCTTC; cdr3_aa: CASSEHRGLNYGYTF
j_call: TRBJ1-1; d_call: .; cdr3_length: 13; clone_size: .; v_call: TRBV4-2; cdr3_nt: TGTGCCAGCAGCCCCCAAATGGGGCAGAAAGCTTTCTTT; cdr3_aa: CASSPQMGQKAFF
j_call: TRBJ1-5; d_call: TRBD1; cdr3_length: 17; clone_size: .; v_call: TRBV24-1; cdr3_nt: TGTGCCACCCCCCACCAACCCGTGACAGGGAGCAATCAGCCCCAGCATTTT; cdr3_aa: CATPHQPVTGSNQPQHF
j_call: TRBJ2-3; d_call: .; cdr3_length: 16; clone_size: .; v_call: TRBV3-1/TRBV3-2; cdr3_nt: TGTGCCAGCAGCCGCCCGCAGGGGAGTTACACAGATACGCAGTATTTT; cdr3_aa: CASSRPQGSYTDTQYF
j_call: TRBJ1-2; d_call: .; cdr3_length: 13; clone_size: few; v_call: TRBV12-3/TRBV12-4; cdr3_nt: TGTGCCAGCAGTTTTAGCGGCTCGTACGGCTACACCTTC; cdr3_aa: CASSFSGSYGYTF
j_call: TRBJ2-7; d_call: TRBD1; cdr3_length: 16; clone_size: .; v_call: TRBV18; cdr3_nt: TGTGCCAGCTCACGACCGCCGGGACAGGGCTCCTACGAGCAGTACTTC; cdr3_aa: CASSRPPGQGSYEQYF
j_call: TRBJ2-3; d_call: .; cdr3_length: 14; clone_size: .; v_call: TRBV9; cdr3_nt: TGTGCCAGCAGGGGACACGGACACACAGATACGCAGTATTTT; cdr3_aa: CASRGHGHTDTQYF
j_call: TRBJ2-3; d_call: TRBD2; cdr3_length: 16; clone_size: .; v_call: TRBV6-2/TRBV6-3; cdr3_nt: TGTGCCAGCAGTTCCATTAGCGGGGGGGCCCCAGATACGCAGTATTTT; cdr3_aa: CASSSISGGAPDTQYF
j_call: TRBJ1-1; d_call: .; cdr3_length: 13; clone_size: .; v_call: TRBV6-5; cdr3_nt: TGTGCCAGCAGTCTGGGGGGGGGCACTGAAGCTTTCTTT; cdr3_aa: CASSLGGGTEAFF
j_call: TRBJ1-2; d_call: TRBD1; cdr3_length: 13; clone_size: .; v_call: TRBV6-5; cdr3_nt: TGTGCCAGCAGAAGTACAGGGGGCTATGGCTACACCTTC; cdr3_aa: CASRSTGGYGYTF
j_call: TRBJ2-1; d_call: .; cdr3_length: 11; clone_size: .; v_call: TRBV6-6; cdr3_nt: TGTGCCAGCAGTTTGAGGAATGAGCAGTTCTTC; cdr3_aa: CASSLRNEQFF
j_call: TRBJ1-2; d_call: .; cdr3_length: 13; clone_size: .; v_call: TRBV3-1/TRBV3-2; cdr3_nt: TGTGCCAGCAGGCAGGGCAGTGACTATGGCTACACCTTC; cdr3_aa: CASRQGSDYGYTF
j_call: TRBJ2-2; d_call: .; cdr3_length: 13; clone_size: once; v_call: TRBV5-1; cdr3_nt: TGCGCCAGCAGCTCGCCCACGGGCGGGGAGCTGTTTTTT; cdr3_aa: CASSSPTGGELFF
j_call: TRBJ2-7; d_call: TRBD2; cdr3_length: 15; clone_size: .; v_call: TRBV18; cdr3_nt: TGTGCCAGCTCACCCCTGGGGGGGACTACCTACGAGCAGTACTTC; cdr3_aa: CASSPLGGTTYEQYF
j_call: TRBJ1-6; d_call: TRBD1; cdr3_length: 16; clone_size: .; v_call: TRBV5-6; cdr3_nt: TGTGCCAGCAGCGGGAAGACAGGGGTGCATAATTCACCCCTCCACTTT; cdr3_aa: CASSGKTGVHNSPLHF
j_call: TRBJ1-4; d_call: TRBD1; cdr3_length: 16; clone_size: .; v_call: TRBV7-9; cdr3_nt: TGTGCCAGCAGCCCTGGACAGGGGGTTTCAAATGAAAAACTGTTTTTT; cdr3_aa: CASSPGQGVSNEKLFF
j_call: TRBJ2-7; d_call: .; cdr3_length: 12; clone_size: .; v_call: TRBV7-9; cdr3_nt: TGTGCCTCAGCGTCAATGGGAGACGAGCAGTACTTC; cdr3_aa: CASASMGDEQYF
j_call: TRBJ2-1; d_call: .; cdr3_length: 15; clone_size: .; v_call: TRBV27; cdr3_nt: TGTGCCAGCAGCCATATCCGTTCGGACTCAAATGAGCAGTTCTTC; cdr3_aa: CASSHIRSDSNEQFF
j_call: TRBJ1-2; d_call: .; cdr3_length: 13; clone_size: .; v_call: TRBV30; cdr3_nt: TGTGCCTGGAGTGCGGGGGGCGCGGGTGGCTACACCTTC; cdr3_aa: CAWSAGGAGGYTF
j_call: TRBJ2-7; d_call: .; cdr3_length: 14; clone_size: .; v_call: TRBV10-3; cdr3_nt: TGTGCCATCAGTGAAGGGACAGGGACTAGGGCGCAGTACTTC; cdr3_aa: CAISEGTGTRAQYF
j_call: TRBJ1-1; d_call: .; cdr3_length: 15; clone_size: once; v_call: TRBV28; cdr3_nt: TGTGCCAGCAGTCCTCAAGCCAACAGGAACACTGAAGCTTTCTTT; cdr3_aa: CASSPQANRNTEAFF
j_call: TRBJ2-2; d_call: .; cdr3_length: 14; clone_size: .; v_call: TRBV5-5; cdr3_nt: TGTGCCAGCAGCTCCGAAACATCCAAGGGGGAGCTGTTTTTT; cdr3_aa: CASSSETSKGELFF
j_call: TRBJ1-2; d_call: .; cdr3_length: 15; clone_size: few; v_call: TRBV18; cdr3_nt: TGTGCCAGCTCAGATGGGACGGGAGGGAACTATGGCTACACCTTC; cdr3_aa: CASSDGTGGNYGYTF
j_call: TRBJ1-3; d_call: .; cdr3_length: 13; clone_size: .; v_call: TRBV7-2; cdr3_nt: TGTGCCAGCAGCTTACTGTCGGGAAACACCATATATTTT; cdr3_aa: CASSLLSGNTIYF
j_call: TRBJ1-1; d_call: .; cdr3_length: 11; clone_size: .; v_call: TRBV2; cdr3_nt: TGTGCCAGCGCCGGGGGGGGAGAAGCTTTCTTT; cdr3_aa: CASAGGGEAFF
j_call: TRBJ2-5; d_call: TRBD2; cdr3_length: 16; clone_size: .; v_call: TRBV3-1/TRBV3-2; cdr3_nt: TGTGCCAGCAGTCCAATCGGACTAGCGGGGTCAGGGACCCAGTACTTC; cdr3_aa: CASSPIGLAGSGTQYF
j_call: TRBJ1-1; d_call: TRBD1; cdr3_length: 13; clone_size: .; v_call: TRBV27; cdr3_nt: TGTGCCAGCAGACAGGGGATGAACACTGAAGCTTTCTTT; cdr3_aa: CASRQGMNTEAFF
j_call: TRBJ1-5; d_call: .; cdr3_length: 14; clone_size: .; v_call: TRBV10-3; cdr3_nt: TGTGCCACTCGAGGGGAGGGGAGCAATCAGCCCCAGCATTTT; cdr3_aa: CATRGEGSNQPQHF
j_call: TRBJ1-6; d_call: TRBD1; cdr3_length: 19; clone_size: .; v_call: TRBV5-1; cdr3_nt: TGCGCCAGCAGCTCTACCGGGACAGGGGGCTTCTCCTATAATTCACCCCTCCACTTT; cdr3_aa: CASSSTGTGGFSYNSPLHF
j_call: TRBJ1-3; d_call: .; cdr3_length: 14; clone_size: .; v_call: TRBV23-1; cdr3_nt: TGCGCCAGATATCCCGGGACTGTCCGTTACACCATATATTTT; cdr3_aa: CARYPGTVRYTIYF
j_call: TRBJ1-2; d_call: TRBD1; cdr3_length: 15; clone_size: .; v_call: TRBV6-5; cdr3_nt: TGTGCCAGCAGCCGCCTGACAGGGCGATCTGATGGCTACACCTTC; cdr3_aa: CASSRLTGRSDGYTF
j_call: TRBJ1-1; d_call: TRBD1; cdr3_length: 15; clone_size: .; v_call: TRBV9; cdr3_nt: TGTGCCAGCAGCGAGTGGACAGGGGTGAACACTGAAGCTTTCTTT; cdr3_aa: CASSEWTGVNTEAFF
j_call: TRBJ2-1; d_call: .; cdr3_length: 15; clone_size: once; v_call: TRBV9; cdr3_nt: TGTGCCAGCAGCGTAGACTTTCAAAACCACAATGAGCAGTTCTTC; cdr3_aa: CASSVDFQNHNEQFF
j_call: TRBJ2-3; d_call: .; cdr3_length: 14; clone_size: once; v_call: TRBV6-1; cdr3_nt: TGTGCCAGCAGTGAAATGAGAGTCACAGATACGCAGTATTTT; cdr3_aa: CASSEMRVTDTQYF
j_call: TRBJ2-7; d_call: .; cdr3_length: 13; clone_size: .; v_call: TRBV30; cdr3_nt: TGTGCCTGGATCCCAAGGGGTTCCTACGAGCAGTACTTC; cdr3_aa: CAWIPRGSYEQYF
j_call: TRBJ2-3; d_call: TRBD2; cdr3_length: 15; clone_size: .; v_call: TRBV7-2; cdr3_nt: TGTGCCAGCAGCTTCCACTCGGGGGGGAAGGATACGCAGTATTTT; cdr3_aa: CASSFHSGGKDTQYF
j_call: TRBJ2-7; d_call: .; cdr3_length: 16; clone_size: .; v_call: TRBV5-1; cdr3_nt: TGCGCCAGCAGCCCAAGACCAGGGGGCGGGGGCTACGAGCAGTACTTC; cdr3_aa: CASSPRPGGGGYEQYF
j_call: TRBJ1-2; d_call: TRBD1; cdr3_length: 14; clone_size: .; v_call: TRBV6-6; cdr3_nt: TGTGCCAGCAGTTACGGTCAGGGGGCCTATGGCTACACCTTC; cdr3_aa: CASSYGQGAYGYTF
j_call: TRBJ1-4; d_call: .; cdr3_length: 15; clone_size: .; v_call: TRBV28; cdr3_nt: TGTGCCAGCAGTTCTCCGGGGGGGGCTAATGAAAAACTGTTTTTT; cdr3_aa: CASSSPGGANEKLFF
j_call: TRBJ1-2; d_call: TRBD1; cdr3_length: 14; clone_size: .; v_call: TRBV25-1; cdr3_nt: TGTGCCAGCACCTTTGGACAGGGCGTCTATGGCTACACCTTC; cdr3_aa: CASTFGQGVYGYTF
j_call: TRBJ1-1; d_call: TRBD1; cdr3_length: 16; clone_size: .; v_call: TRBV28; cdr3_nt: TGTGCCAGCAGTCCCCGGACAGGGATCATGAACACTGAAGCTTTCTTT; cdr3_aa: CASSPRTGIMNTEAFF
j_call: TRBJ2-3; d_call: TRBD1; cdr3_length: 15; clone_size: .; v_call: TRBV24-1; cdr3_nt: TGTGCCACCAGTTATACAGGGGAGAGCACAGATACGCAGTATTTT; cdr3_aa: CATSYTGESTDTQYF
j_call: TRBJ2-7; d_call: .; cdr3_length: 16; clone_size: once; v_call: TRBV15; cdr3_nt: TGTGCCACCAGCAGAGATCCAGGGAGGAGTTCCTACGAGCAGTACTTC; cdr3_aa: CATSRDPGRSSYEQYF
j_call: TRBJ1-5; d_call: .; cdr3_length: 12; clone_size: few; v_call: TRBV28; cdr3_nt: TGTGCCAGCAGCCTAATAAGTCAGCCCCAGCATTTT; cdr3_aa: CASSLISQPQHF